This TCR beta chain emerged from a study of cytomegalovirus exposure and HLA in healthy donors. The study's findings and limits: Overall, around 160 TCR beta chains were annotated as cytomegalovirus-associated. CMV antigen specificity of three CMV-associated chains was confirmed in vitro.

V gave up 4 bases and J gave up 8 bases; unmatched junction bases: 11. CDR1 and CDR2 (germline): SNHLY, FYNNEI. This CDR3 has 16 amino acids. On this clone: Its specificity is unknown.

Clones were sequenced by immunoSEQ multiplex PCR, and TCRdb holds only the in-frame ones, with some missing. The table shows about 240,000 clones, with 85% to 90% occurring only once. Source material: PBMCs. The receptor was derived from a man aged 18 to 35 in good health and CMV-seronegative. The gene calls are TRBV2 and TRBJ2-3, with 11 nucleotides matching TRBD2. Here the CDR3 reads CASSVRTSGFGGTQYF. The DNA of the CDR3 is TGTGCCAGCAGTGTTAGGACTAGCGGGTTTGGCGGTACGCAGTATTTT.